Listed below are T cell receptor beta chains from one sample, sequenced in a study of regulatory T cells in long-lasting Graves disease. TCRdb re-called the multiplex PCR reads through MiXCR, storing one row per CDR3 protein. This sample has about 420,000 distinct CDR3 sequences, with roughly a quarter found just once. Source: peripheral blood mononuclear cells (PBMCs), taken when the disease was refractory, from a patient treated with antithyroid drugs. The receptor source for this set is a female donor with Graves disease. Each CDR3 is given without its conserved first and last residue. Only some rows state a clone size, as once, few, many or a class for expanded clones.

-,TRBJ1-5,TRBV14,ASSPGGFNQPQH
few,TRBJ2-3,TRBV19,ASSRAARGTDTQY
few,TRBJ1-1,TRBV3-1,ASSLDNMNTEAF
-,TRBJ2-2,TRBV10-3,AISDRAASTGGLF
few,TRBJ2-5,TRBV7-7,ASSRIQGETQY
-,TRBJ1-2,TRBV19,ASGTGTNYGYT
many,TRBJ1-5,TRBV7-2,ASSLIDNQPQH
few,TRBJ2-7,TRBV11-3,ASSLGTGTGDEQY
-,TRBJ1-4,TRBV30,AWMGAATNEKLF
many,TRBJ1-1,TRBV2,ASSSDGSTEAF
-,TRBJ1-1,TRBV29-1,SGETGLGNTEAF
-,TRBJ1-1,TRBV19,ASSPPRGMGVGEAF
few,TRBJ2-5,TRBV18,ASSPLRGAEVTQY
-,TRBJ1-6,TRBV6-2/TRBV6-3,ASTDRLSRVNSPLH
-,TRBJ1-6,TRBV27,ASNSHNSPLH
few,TRBJ2-6,TRBV13,ASSSIDPNQSGANVLT
-,TRBJ1-4,TRBV20-1,SAFRAEGEKLF
many,TRBJ2-7,TRBV20-1,SAGSSGTVITYEQY
-,TRBJ1-5,TRBV5-1,ASSLAGTEFPQH
few,TRBJ2-5,TRBV12-3/TRBV12-4,ASTRDRGFGQETQY
-,TRBJ2-1,TRBV20-1,SARGRADNEQF
many,TRBJ1-2,TRBV5-1,ASSLEVGQGYGYT
-,TRBJ2-3,TRBV7-9,ASSFARATDTQY
-,TRBJ2-6,TRBV5-8,ASSLQLGLGSGANVLT
few,TRBJ2-7,TRBV4-2,ASSQSRAGGGYEQY
many,TRBJ2-7,TRBV12-3/TRBV12-4,ASSPTSYEQY
many,TRBJ1-5,TRBV28,AGSWGTQPQH
-,TRBJ2-1,TRBV2,ASSASETNNEQF
-,TRBJ1-1,TRBV7-2,ASSLGRVLTNTEAF